These 28 T cell receptor beta chains originate from one sample sequenced in a study of CXCR3-negative and CXCR3-positive naive CD8 T cells. Study-level findings and limits: Naive cells that were CXCR3-positive had more hydrophobic TRB CDR3s (compared with CXCR3-negative naive cells).

No cognate antigen is known for these TCRs. Via 5' RACE with UMI labels, TRB cDNA libraries were prepared. Reanalyzing the 5' RACE reads, TCRdb keeps one entry per CDR3 protein, without DNA. In all, the sample yields 130,000 to 150,000 distinct CDR3 sequences. The sequenced material came from naive CXCR3+ CD8+ T cells from blood. Specified subset: CD45RO-CCR7+CD27+CD95- naive CD8+ T cells expressing CXCR3 (TNR3+). The receptors were gathered from a human donor in good health. Some clones in this sample may be carry-over from other donors' samples.

The chain combines TRBV15 with TRBJ2-2. Germline V gives CDR1 LNHNV, CDR2 YYDKDF (reference sequence). The CDR3 contains 14 residues. The CDR3 region is CATTKGTDTGELFF. Drawing the rest from reference TRBV15 and TRBJ2-2, the complete variable domain is DAMVIQNPRYQVTQFGKPVTLSCSQTLNHNVMYWYQQKSSQAPKLLFHYYDKDFNNEADTPDNFQSRRPNTSFCFLDIRSPGLGDTAMYLCATTKGTDTGELFFGEGSRLTVL.

The V call is TRBV28, the J call TRBJ2-7; TCRdb's D call of TRBD1 is untestable without DNA. Germline CDR1 is MDHEN and CDR2 is SYDVKM. The CDR3 runs 15 residues. The CDR3 spells CASSSPDRGRYEQYF. Full variable domain (remainder filled in from reference TRBV28 and TRBJ2-7): DVKVTQSSRYLVKRTGEKVFLECVQDMDHENMFWYRQDPGLGLRLIYFSYDVKMKEKGDIPEGYSVSREKKERFSLILESASTNQTSMYLCASSSPDRGRYEQYFGPGTRLTVT.

The gene calls are TRBV5-1 and TRBJ1-6; the D gene TCRdb calls, TRBD1, cannot be checked with no DNA. CDR3 length: 16 residues. Per the germline V gene, CDR1 is SGHRS and CDR2 is YFSETQ. The CDR3 sequence is CASSVGPAGANSPLHF.

This sequence joins TRBV28 and TRBJ1-6. The CDR3 sequence is 14 residues long. From germline, CDR1 is MDHEN and CDR2 SYDVKM. The CDR3 sequence is CASSPSRGNSPLHF.

The V call is TRBV7-9, the J call TRBJ1-2. This CDR3 spans 16 amino acids. Germline V gene lookup returns CDR1 SEHNR and CDR2 FQNEAQ (reference sequence). This CDR3 reads CASSFSPAEANYGYTF.

V usage is TRBV2 and J usage is TRBJ1-5; with no DNA, the TCRdb D assignment of TRBD1 cannot be verified. The CDR3 contains 14 residues. The germline V gene encodes CDR1 SNHLY and CDR2 FYNNEI. CDR3 sequence reads: CATKRDSLDQPQHF.

The chain's CDR3 is CASSEGAGELFF. The chain couples TRBV7-2 to TRBJ2-2; no DNA is available, so the TRBD1 call from TCRdb remains unchecked. This CDR3 has 12 amino acids. CDR1 and CDR2 from the germline V gene are SGHTA and FQGNSA.

The genes are TRBV7-6 and TRBJ2-1; TCRdb gives TRBD2 as the D gene, but with no DNA this cannot be confirmed. The length of the CDR3 is 22 residues. The germline CDR1 and CDR2 sequences are SGHVS and FNYEAQ. CDR3: CASSQVEVVTSGSAEAYNEQFF.

This chain uses TRBV6-4 with TRBJ2-1; the TCRdb call, TRBD2, lacks DNA for checking. The germline CDR1 and CDR2 sequences are MRHNA and SNTAGT. The CDR3 is made up of 17 amino acids. CDR3 sequence reads: CASSDSRGAGEGNEQFF.

The chain uses TRBV5-4 and TRBJ2-5; TCRdb lists TRBD2, though no DNA is available to test this call. The CDR3 contains 14 residues. CDR1 and CDR2 (germline): SGHNT, YYREEE (reference sequence). The CDR3 sequence: CASSLSLAQETQYF.

The genes are TRBV7-9 and TRBJ2-1; the TCRdb D gene call, TRBD2, has no DNA to confirm it. CDR1 is SEHNR, CDR2 FQNEAQ, per germline (reference sequence). The CDR3 contains 14 residues. The CDR3 loop is CASSPASSYNEQFF.

The V call is TRBV9, the J call TRBJ2-1; TCRdb designates TRBD1, a call that cannot be tested without DNA. Looked up from germline, CDR1 is SGDLS and CDR2 is YYNGEE. The CDR3 runs to 14 residues. This chain's CDR3 is CASSVGADTDEQFF.

This sequence joins TRBV29-1 and TRBJ2-7; TCRdb proposes TRBD1, but this gene call is untestable without DNA. Germline-derived CDR1 and CDR2 are SQVTM and ANQGSEA. The CDR3 spans 13 residues. This chain's CDR3 is CSVGDRSSYEQYF.

This chain links TRBV29-1 with TRBJ1-3; TCRdb reports TRBD1, a call that lacks DNA to check it against. Germline-derived CDR1 and CDR2 are SQVTM and ANQGSEA. CDR3 length: 13 residues. CDR3 region: CSVIQGNGNTIYF.

The chain recombines TRBV20-1 with TRBJ1-2. This CDR3 spans 12 amino acids. From germline, CDR1 is DFQATT and CDR2 SNEGSKA (reference sequence). This CDR3 reads CSAPARVGGYTF.

This chain links TRBV27 with TRBJ2-4; TCRdb returns TRBD1, unconfirmable since there is no DNA. The CDR3 is made up of 14 amino acids. Germline V lookup: CDR1 MNHEY, CDR2 SMNVEV (reference sequence). The CDR3 reads CASSLSRGTNIQYF.

The rearrangement links TRBV28 to TRBJ2-5; TCRdb gives TRBD2 as the D gene, but with no DNA this cannot be confirmed. Germline CDR1 and CDR2: MDHEN and SYDVKM. The CDR3 length is 14 residues. Here the CDR3 reads CASRLAGGEETQYF.

V and J are TRBV4-1 and TRBJ2-2; the TRBD2 assignment by TCRdb is unverifiable without DNA. This CDR3 has 17 amino acids. CDR1 and CDR2 from the germline V gene are MGHRA and YSYEKL. The CDR3: CASSQFLLAENTGELFF.

The CDR3: CASSVLGGTDQEGYTF. This rearrangement joins TRBV12-3 or TRBV12-4 to TRBJ1-2; there is no DNA to check the TCRdb D call of TRBD1. This CDR3 has 16 amino acids.

V usage is TRBV29-1 and J usage is TRBJ2-1. Germline-derived CDR1 and CDR2 are SQVTM and ANQGSEA. The CDR3 has 17 amino acids. CDR3 in amino acids: CSVEDEVGSSSYNEQFF.

The V call is TRBV12-3 or TRBV12-4, the J call TRBJ2-5; as DNA is missing, the TRBD1 call by TCRdb cannot be tested. This CDR3 spans 15 amino acids. The chain's CDR3 is CASSLAGGEEETQYF.

The chain employs TRBV29-1 and TRBJ1-2. CDR3 length equals 13 residues. The V gene's germline CDR1 is SQVTM and CDR2 ANQGSEA. CDR3 sequence: CSVPRGGNYGYTF.

The chain recombines TRBV29-1 with TRBJ2-7; TCRdb calls TRBD2, which cannot be checked without DNA. The CDR3 has 13 residues. Germline V lookup: CDR1 SQVTM, CDR2 ANQGSEA. The CDR3 loop reads CSVRGGYLIEQYF.

The chain couples TRBV7-7 to TRBJ2-2; TCRdb selects TRBD1, and the lack of DNA leaves this call unchecked. CDR3 length: 16 amino acids. Germline assignment: CDR1 SSHAT and CDR2 FNYEAQ (reference sequence). CDR3 in amino acids: CASSPWTGTGTGELFF.

The CDR3: CASSLIGGQPYEQYF. The chain combines TRBV28 with TRBJ2-7; TCRdb's D call of TRBD2 is untestable without DNA. CDR3 length equals 15 residues. The germline gives CDR1 MDHEN, CDR2 SYDVKM.

The chain links TRBV12-3 or TRBV12-4 to TRBJ2-1; the D gene TCRdb calls, TRBD2, cannot be checked with no DNA. There are 16 residues in the CDR3. The CDR3: CASSFVPSGRNGEQFF.

The chain recombines TRBV5-1 with TRBJ2-1; TCRdb selects TRBD2, and the lack of DNA leaves this call unchecked. Looked up from germline, CDR1 is SGHRS and CDR2 is YFSETQ. CDR3 length: 17 residues. The CDR3 loop is CASSFTSGRTTGNEQFF.

The chain recombines TRBV4-2 with TRBJ2-7; TCRdb reports TRBD1, a call that lacks DNA to check it against. This CDR3 is built from 16 residues. CDR1 is LGHNA and CDR2 is YNFKEQ in the germline V gene. The CDR3 sequence is CASSQGTGLGAYEQYF.